This T cell receptor beta chain comes out of a study of blood T cells in healthy people across ages. The second PCR ran roughly 6 to 12 cycles with a sample-barcoded 5' primer and J-beta primers. TCRdb recomputed calls from the 5' RACE reads with MiXCR, one row per CDR3 protein. This sample has hundreds of thousands of distinct CDR3 sequences, with about 51% found just once. The ends were cut back, 0 bases at V and 8 bases at J, with 22 bases in the middle. This CDR3 comprises 17 residues. CDR1 and CDR2 (germline): MNHEY, SVGAGI. Sequencing was performed on blood. This sequence joins TRBV6-5 and TRBJ1-2; possible D gene TRBD1, 5 bases. This receptor was taken from a woman aged 80 or over in good health. The DNA for the CDR3 is TGTGCCAGCAGTTACTCAATAGAGCCGGGGACGTCGCGGGGCTACACCTTC. The encoded protein is CASSYSIEPGTSRGYTF.